This TCR beta chain was captured by sequencing in a study of human T cells and chemical hapten exposure. This clonotype was seen repeatedly, ten times or more. The study's library attached unique molecular identifiers to single cDNA molecules. Authors' data handling: Counts of TCRs in each sample centred on a median of approximately 96,000 and extended from around 24,000 to 710,000. Each CDR3 protein gets one entry after TCRdb re-called the RACE reads with MiXCR. The V and J calls were not made by the authors but by TCRdb's processing. The data hold some 65,000 distinct CDR3 sequences, with around 6.1% observed a single time. The germline V gene encodes CDR1 SQVTM and CDR2 ANQGSEA. The V and J ends lost 2 bases and 2 bases respectively, with 15 bases between them. The CDR3 has 15 amino acids. Regarding time point: healthy volunteer bleed at 6 weeks. Total RNA came from unfractionated whole blood.

V usage is TRBV29-1 and J usage is TRBJ2-5, with D perhaps being TRBD1 or TRBD2 (5 bases each). The sample comprised whole blood. The receptor's source is a female donor in good health. Some clones in this sample may be carry-over from other donors' samples. CDR3 in amino acids: CSVEFSYWGQETQYF. The CDR3 region has the DNA TGCAGCGTTGAATTTAGTTATTGGGGGCAAGAGACCCAGTACTTC.